This passage covers 19 T cell receptor beta chains from one sample sequenced in a study of sequential checkpoint blockade in melanoma. The treatment here: randomized to nivolumab then ipilimumab (arm A) or the reverse (arm B). The protocol was immunoSEQ multiplex PCR, while the TCRdb copy is restricted to in-frame clones and leaves out a portion. This sample yields more than 9,000 clones, of which around 78% are seen a single time; about 35% belongs to the top ten. The input for sequencing was CD8+ T cells sorted from blood (inferred from file names), taken from a patient given nivolumab and ipilimumab in sequence. Receptor source: a human donor with melanoma.

CDR3 nucleotides: TGTGCCAGCAGTGCACAGACAGGGGCAGTCACCGGGGAGCTGTTTTTT. This encodes CASSAQTGAVTGELFF. This chain joins TRBV27 and TRBJ2-2; the match to TRBD1 covers 8 bases. The trim removed 5 bases at V and 4 bases at J, leaving 9 bases unmatched. Germline loops: CDR1 MNHEY, CDR2 SMNVEV (reference sequence). The CDR3 is 16 amino acids.

This chain joins TRBV9 and TRBJ1-2; TRBD1 matches at 7 bases. The CDR3 is 14 residues long. The V gene end was trimmed by 4 bases and the J gene end by 4 bases; junction bases not matched to a gene: 7. Germline CDR1 reads SGDLS; CDR2 reads YYNGEE. The CDR3 sequence: CASSHGQVPYGYTF. The CDR3 DNA sequence: TGTGCCAGCAGCCACGGACAGGTCCCCTATGGCTACACCTTC.

The rearrangement uses TRBV7-9 and TRBJ2-6; TRBD2 matches at 8 bases. The CDR3 runs to 14 residues. The ends lost 8 bases at V and 0 bases at J; junction bases unmatched: 0. Germline CDR1 and CDR2: SEHNR and FQNEAQ (reference sequence). Written as DNA, the CDR3 is TGTGCCAGCGGGACTAGCTCTGGGGCCAACGTCCTGACTTTC. This codes for CASGTSSGANVLTF. The variable domain in full, completed from reference TRBV7-9 and TRBJ2-6, reads DTGVSQNPRHKITKRGQNVTFRCDPISEHNRLYWYRQTLGQGPEFLTYFQNEAQLEKSRLLSDRFSAERPKGSFSTLEIQRTEQGDSAMYLCASGTSSGANVLTFGAGSRLTVL.

The V call is TRBV6-1, the J call TRBJ2-7; perhaps TRBD2 as D (6 bases). V lost 5 bases to trimming and J lost 3 bases, with 14 bases between them. There are 14 residues in the CDR3. Germline CDR1 reads MNHNS; CDR2 reads SASEGT. The CDR3 DNA reads TGTGCCAGCAGTTCCGGGACTGTTTTCTACGAGCAGTACTTC. Residues: CASSSGTVFYEQYF.

The gene calls are TRBV6-5 and TRBJ2-2, with D possibly being TRBD1 (6 bases). CDR1 and CDR2 from the germline V gene are MNHEY and SVGAGI. The V end was cut by 7 bases, the J end by 2 bases, with 14 bases between. The CDR3 has 15 residues. The CDR3 DNA sequence: TGTGCCAGCATCTCCGGGACATACAACACCGGGGAGCTGTTTTTT. Translating it yields CASISGTYNTGELFF.

The chain couples TRBV10-1 to TRBJ2-2; 10 bases align to TRBD2. The germline V gene encodes CDR1 WNHNN and CDR2 SYGVQD (reference sequence). The V segment lost 4 bases and the J segment 2 bases; nucleotides outside the gene matches: 10. The CDR3 is 18 residues long. The CDR3 loop reads CASSGSSGGLFNTGELFF. CDR3 coding DNA: TGCGCCAGCAGTGGGTCTAGCGGGGGCCTTTTCAACACCGGGGAGCTGTTTTTT.

This chain joins TRBV6-5 and TRBJ2-7; D is perhaps TRBD1 (5 bases). Trimming shortened V by 0 bases and J by 6 bases, and 9 bases separated the two germline ends. This CDR3 spans 13 amino acids. The germline gives CDR1 MNHEY, CDR2 SVGAGI. In nucleotides, the CDR3 is TGTGCCAGCAGTTACTCCTACAGGTCCGAGCAGTACTTC. Protein sequence: CASSYSYRSEQYF.

The chain carries TRBV6-1 and TRBJ2-1; a possible D gene is TRBD2 (5 bases). Germline V gives CDR1 MNHNS, CDR2 SASEGT. The CDR3 extends over 16 amino acids. V dropped 2 bases and J dropped 10 bases, with 21 bases sitting between them. Here the CDR3 DNA reads TGTGCCAGCAGTGAACTTTACGGGGAAGCTAATGGGGAGCAGTTCTTC. Amino acids: CASSELYGEANGEQFF.

The V gene is TRBV7-9, the J gene TRBJ2-3; the D gene is possibly TRBD1 (5 bases). The CDR3 is made up of 13 amino acids. Germline assignment: CDR1 SEHNR and CDR2 FQNEAQ (reference sequence). V lost 8 bases and J lost 3, with 12 bases in between. Here the CDR3 reads CASRAGMTDTQYF. CDR3 sequence (DNA): TGTGCCAGCCGTGCAGGGATGACAGATACGCAGTATTTT.

V gene TRBV4-1 combines with J gene TRBJ2-1; TRBD2 matches 8 bases. Per germline, CDR1 MGHRA and CDR2 YSYEKL. The V and J ends lost 6 bases and 6 bases, in that order; junction bases with no gene match: 4. The CDR3 consists of 13 residues. The CDR3 region has the DNA TGCGCCAGCAGTCCGGGGGGGGGCAATGAGCAGTTCTTC. It is translated as CASSPGGGNEQFF.

The chain couples TRBV7-3 to TRBJ2-1, with D hard to call. There are 13 residues in the CDR3. From germline, CDR1 is SGHTA and CDR2 FQGTGA. Trimming removed 4 bases at V and 8 bases at J, with 12 bases between. CDR3 amino acids: CASSSSSGYEQFF. The CDR3 DNA reads TGTGCCAGCAGCTCCAGCTCCGGGTATGAGCAGTTCTTC.

The genes are TRBV9 and TRBJ2-1, with a tentative D call TRBD1 (5 bases). There are 13 residues in the CDR3. In germline, CDR1 is SGDLS, CDR2 YYNGEE. V lost 4 bases and J 3 bases, leaving 8 bases between the germline ends. The CDR3 loop reads CASSTRVYNEQFF. The CDR3 DNA follows: TGTGCCAGCAGCACCAGGGTCTACAATGAGCAGTTCTTC.

The chain combines TRBV29-1 with TRBJ2-7; TRBD1 is a possible D gene (6 bases). Germline CDR1 is SQVTM and CDR2 is ANQGSEA. CDR3 length: 12 amino acids. The V and J ends lost 1 base and 6 bases respectively, with 10 bases between them. The CDR3 DNA reads as TGCAGCGTTGAAGCAGGGGCGAGCGAGCAGTACTTC. This encodes CSVEAGASEQYF.

This clone was detected only once. V and J are TRBV4-2 and TRBJ2-5; 9 bases match TRBD2. With the DNA end fitting TRBJ2-7 better, the J assignment may be wrong. CDR3 size: 18 residues. From germline, CDR1 is LGHNA and CDR2 YNFKEQ. The CDR3 sequence is CASSQDLSSGKTSYEQYF. CDR3 sequence (DNA): TGTGCCAGCAGCCAAGACCTGTCTAGCGGGAAAACTTCCTACGAGCAGTACTTC.

The rearrangement uses TRBV13 and TRBJ2-3; D is ambiguous. Trimming stripped 0 bases from V and 0 bases from J, with 7 bases between. This CDR3 region has 15 residues. Germline V lookup: CDR1 PRHDT, CDR2 FYEKMQ (reference sequence). The CDR3 sequence: CASSLGVTSTDTQYF. The CDR3 DNA sequence: TGTGCCAGCAGCTTAGGAGTAACTAGCACAGATACGCAGTATTTT.

The rearrangement links TRBV5-3 to TRBJ1-5; the D is unclear. Being an ORF, TRBV5-3 has a function that is uncertain. V was shortened by 2 bases and J by 5 bases, with 11 bases between the two germline ends. This CDR3 is 14 amino acids long. The CDR3 DNA is TGTGCCAGAAGCTTTCGACACTTTTATCAGCCCCAGCATTTT. Residues: CARSFRHFYQPQHF.

V usage is TRBV30 and J usage is TRBJ2-5; perhaps TRBD1 as D (6 bases). The DNA matches TRBJ2-7 better at its end, which makes the J call doubtful. This CDR3 region has 15 residues. The V gene's germline CDR1 is GTSNPN and CDR2 SVGIG (reference sequence). The CDR3 loop is CACIDLGAPPYEQYF. As DNA, the CDR3 is TGTGCCTGTATTGATTTGGGGGCCCCGCCCTACGAGCAGTACTTC.

The chain couples TRBV7-9 to TRBJ2-7; D gene unclear. CDR1 is SEHNR, CDR2 FQNEAQ, per germline (reference sequence). The germline V and J ends were trimmed by 2 bases and 3 bases, with 5 bases remaining between them. The CDR3 contains 12 residues. CDR3 DNA: TGTGCCAGCAGCTTAAATAGCTACGAGCAGTACTTC. Translation gives CASSLNSYEQYF. Drawing the rest from reference TRBV7-9 and TRBJ2-7, the complete variable domain is DTGVSQNPRHKITKRGQNVTFRCDPISEHNRLYWYRQTLGQGPEFLTYFQNEAQLEKSRLLSDRFSAERPKGSFSTLEIQRTEQGDSAMYLCASSLNSYEQYFGPGTRLTVT.

This clone counts as large (0.1 to 1%). V gene TRBV28 combines with J gene TRBJ1-1; TRBD1 agrees at 7 bases. Germline V gene sequence: CDR1 MDHEN, CDR2 SYDVKM. The CDR3 length is 14 residues. Germline trimming cut 10 bases from V and 7 bases from J; bases unmatched to any gene: 15. DNA of the CDR3: TGTGCCATCCCTAGGGGGCTAAACGAAGGTGAAGCTTTCTTT. This gives the protein CAIPRGLNEGEAFF.